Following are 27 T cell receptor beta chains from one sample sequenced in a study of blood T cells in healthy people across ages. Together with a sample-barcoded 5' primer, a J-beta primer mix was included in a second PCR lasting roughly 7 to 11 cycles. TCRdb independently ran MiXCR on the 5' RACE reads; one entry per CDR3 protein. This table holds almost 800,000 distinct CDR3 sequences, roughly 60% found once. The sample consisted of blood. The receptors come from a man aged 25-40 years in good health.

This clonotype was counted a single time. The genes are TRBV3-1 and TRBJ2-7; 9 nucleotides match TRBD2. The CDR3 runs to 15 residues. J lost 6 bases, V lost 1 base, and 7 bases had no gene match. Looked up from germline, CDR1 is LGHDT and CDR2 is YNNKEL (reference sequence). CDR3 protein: CASSQGGGTSSEQYF. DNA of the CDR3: TGTGCCAGCAGCCAAGGAGGAGGGACTAGCTCCGAGCAGTACTTC.

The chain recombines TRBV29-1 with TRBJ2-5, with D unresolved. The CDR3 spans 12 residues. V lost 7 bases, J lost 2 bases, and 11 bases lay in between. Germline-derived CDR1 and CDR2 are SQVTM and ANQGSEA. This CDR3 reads CSALVSQETQYF. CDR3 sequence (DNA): TGCAGCGCATTAGTATCACAAGAGACCCAGTACTTC.

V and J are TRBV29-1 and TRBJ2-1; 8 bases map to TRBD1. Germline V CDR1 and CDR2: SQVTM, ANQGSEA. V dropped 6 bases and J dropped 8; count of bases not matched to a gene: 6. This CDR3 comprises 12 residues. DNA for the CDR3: TGCAGCGTCCAACAGGGGGTGCATGAGCAGTTCTTC. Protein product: CSVQQGVHEQFF.

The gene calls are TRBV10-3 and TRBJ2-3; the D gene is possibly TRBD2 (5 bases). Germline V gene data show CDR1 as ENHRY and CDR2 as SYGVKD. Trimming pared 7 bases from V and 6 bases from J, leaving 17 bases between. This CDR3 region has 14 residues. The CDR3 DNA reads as TGTGCCATCAAAGTGGAGGAAACGGGGGATACGCAGTATTTT. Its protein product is CAIKVEETGDTQYF.

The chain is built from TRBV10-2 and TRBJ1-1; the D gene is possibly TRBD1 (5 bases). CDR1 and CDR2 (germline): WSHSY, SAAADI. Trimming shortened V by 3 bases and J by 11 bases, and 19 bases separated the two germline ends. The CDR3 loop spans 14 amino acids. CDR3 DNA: TGCGCCAGCAGTGAAAGGGGTTGGGGTGGAGGCGCTTTCTTT. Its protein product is CASSERGWGGGAFF.

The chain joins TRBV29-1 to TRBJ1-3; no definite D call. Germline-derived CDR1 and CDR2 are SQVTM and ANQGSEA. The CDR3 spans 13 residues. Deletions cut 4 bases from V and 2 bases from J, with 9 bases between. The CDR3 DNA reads TGCAGCGTTGTTGGGGTAGCTGGAAACACCATATATTTT. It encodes CSVVGVAGNTIYF.

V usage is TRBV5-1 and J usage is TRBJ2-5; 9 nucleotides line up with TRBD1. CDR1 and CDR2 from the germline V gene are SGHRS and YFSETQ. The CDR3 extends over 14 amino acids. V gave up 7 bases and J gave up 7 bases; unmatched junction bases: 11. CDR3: CASYAGTGMTTQYF. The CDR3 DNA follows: TGCGCCAGCTACGCCGGGACAGGGATGACGACCCAGTACTTC.

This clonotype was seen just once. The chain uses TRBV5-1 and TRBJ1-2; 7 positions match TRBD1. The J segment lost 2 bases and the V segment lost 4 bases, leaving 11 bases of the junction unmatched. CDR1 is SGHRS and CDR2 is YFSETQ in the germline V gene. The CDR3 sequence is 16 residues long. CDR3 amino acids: CASSPTPGQKNYGYTF. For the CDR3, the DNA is TGCGCCAGCAGCCCGACGCCGGGACAGAAGAACTATGGCTACACCTTC.

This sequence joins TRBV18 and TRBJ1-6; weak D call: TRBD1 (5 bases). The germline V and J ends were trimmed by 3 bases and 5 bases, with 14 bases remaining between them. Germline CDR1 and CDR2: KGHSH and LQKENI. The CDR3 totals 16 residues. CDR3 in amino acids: CASSPQEGRNNSPLHF. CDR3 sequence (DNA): TGTGCCAGCTCACCTCAGGAGGGGCGCAATAATTCACCCCTCCACTTT.

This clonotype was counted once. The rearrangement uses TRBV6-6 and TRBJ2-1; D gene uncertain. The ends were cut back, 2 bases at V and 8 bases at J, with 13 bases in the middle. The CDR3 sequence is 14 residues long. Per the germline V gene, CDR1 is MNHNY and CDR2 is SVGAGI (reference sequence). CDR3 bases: TGTGCCAGCAGTTACGAAATACGGGTGGATGAGCAGTTCTTC. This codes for CASSYEIRVDEQFF.

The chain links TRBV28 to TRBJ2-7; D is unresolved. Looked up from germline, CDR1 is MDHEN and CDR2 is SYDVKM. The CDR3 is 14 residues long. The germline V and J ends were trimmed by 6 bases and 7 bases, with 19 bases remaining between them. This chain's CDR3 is CASSPGGHPWEQYF. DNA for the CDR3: TGTGCCAGCAGCCCCGGCGGTCACCCGTGGGAGCAGTACTTC.

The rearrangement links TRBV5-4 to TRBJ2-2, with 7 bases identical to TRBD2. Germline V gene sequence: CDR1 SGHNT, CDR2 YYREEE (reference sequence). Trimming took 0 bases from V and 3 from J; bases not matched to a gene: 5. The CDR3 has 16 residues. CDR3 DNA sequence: TGTGCCAGCAGCTTGGGGCGGGAGCGGGACACCGGGGAGCTGTTTTTT. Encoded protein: CASSLGRERDTGELFF.

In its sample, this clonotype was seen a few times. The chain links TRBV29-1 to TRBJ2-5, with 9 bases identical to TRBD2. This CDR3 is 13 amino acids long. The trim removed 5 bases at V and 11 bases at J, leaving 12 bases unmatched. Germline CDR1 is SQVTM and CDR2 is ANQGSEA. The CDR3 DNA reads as TGCAGCGTTACGCAAGGCCTAGCGGGACGACAGTACTTC. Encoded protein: CSVTQGLAGRQYF.

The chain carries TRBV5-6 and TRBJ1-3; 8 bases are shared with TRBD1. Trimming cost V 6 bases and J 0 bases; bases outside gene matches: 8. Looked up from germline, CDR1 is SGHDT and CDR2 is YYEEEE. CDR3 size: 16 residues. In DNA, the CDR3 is TGTGCCAGCACATACCGGACAGGGAGCTCTGGAAACACCATATATTTT. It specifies CASTYRTGSSGNTIYF.

CDR3 loop: CASLGTYEQYF. The CDR3, as DNA: TGTGCCAGCCTAGGAACTTACGAGCAGTACTTC. The rearrangement joins TRBV6-2 or TRBV6-3 to TRBJ2-4; D uncertain. With the DNA end fitting TRBJ2-7 better, the J assignment may be wrong. The CDR3 is 11 residues long. CDR1 MNHEY and CDR2 SVGEGT come from the germline V gene.

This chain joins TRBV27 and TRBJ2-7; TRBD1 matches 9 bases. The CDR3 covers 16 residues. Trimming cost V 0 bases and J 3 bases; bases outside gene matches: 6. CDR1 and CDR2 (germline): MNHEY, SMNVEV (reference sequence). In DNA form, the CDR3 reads TGTGCCAGCAGTTTATCGGGGGACAGGGTGTACTACGAGCAGTACTTC. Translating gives CASSLSGDRVYYEQYF.

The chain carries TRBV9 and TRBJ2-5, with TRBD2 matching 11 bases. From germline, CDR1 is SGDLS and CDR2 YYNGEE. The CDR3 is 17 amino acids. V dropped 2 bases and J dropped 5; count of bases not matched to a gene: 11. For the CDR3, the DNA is TGTGCCAGCAGCGTTAGCGGGAGGGCCTATTCGTTCGAGACCCAGTACTTC. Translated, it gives CASSVSGRAYSFETQYF.

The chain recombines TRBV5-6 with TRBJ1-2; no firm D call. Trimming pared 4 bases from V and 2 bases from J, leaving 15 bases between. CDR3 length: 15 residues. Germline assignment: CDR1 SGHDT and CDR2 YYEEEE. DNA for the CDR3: TGTGCCAGCAGCGGATGGGGAACGGCCAACTATGGCTACACCTTC. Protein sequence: CASSGWGTANYGYTF.

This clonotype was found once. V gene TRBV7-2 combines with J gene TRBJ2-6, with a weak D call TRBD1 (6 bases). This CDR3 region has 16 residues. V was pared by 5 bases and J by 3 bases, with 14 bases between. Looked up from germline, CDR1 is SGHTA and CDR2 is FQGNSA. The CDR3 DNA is TGTGCCAGCAGCCGAAATCAGGGGCTTGGGGCCAACGTCCTGACTTTC. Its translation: CASSRNQGLGANVLTF.

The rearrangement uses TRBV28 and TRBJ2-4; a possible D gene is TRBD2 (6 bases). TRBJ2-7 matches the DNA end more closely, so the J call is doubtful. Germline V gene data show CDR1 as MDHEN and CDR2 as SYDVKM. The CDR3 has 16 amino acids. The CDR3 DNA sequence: TGTGCCAGCACCTTTGGGGGAAAGCGGGTATCCTACGAGCAGTACTTC. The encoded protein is CASTFGGKRVSYEQYF.

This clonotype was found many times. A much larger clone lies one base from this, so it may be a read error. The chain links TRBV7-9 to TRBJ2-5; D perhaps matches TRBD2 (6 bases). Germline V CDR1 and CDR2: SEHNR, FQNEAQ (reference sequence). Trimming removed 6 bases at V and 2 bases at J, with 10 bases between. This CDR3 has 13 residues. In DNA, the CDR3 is TGTGCCAGCAGAGTAGCGGTTCAAGAGACCCAGTACTTC. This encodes CASRVAVQETQYF.

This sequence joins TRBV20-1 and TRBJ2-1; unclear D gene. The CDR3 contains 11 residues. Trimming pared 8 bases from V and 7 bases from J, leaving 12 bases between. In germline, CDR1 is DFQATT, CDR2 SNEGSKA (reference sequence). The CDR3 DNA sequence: TGCAGTCTCACGGTGTGGAATGAGCAGTTCTTC. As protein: CSLTVWNEQFF.

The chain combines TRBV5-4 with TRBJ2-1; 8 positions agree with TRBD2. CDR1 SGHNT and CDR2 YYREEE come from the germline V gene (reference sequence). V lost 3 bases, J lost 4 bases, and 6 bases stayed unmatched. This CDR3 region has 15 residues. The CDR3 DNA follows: TGTGCCAGCAGCTCCCCGGGACTAGGGTACAATGAGCAGTTCTTC. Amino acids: CASSSPGLGYNEQFF.

The CDR3 nucleotides are TGTGCCAGCATGCTCGGGCAGGCAACTAATGAAAAACTGTTTTTT. It encodes CASMLGQATNEKLFF. The genes are TRBV25-1 and TRBJ1-4; D not certain. Trimming shortened V by 7 bases and J by 0 bases, and 12 bases separated the two germline ends. Germline values: CDR1 MGHDK, CDR2 SYGVNS. This CDR3 region has 15 residues.

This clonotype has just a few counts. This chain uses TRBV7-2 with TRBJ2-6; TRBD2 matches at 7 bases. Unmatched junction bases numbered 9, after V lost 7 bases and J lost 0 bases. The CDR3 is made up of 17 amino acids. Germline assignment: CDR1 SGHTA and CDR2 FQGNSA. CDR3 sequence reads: CASIFRGVGSGANVLTF. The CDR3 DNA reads TGTGCCAGCATCTTTCGGGGGGTAGGCTCTGGGGCCAACGTCCTGACTTTC. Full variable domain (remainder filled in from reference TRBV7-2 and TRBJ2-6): GAGVSQSPSNKVTEKGKDVELRCDPISGHTALYWYRQSLGQGLEFLIYFQGNSAPDKSGLPSDRFSAERTGGSVSTLTIQRTQQEDSAVYLCASIFRGVGSGANVLTFGAGSRLTVL.

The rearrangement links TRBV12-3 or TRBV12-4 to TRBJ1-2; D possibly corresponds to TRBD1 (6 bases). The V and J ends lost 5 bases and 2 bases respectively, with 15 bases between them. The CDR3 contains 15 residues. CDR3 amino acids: CASSPGGQLNYGYTF. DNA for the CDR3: TGTGCCAGCAGTCCGGGAGGACAGCTCAACTATGGCTACACCTTC.

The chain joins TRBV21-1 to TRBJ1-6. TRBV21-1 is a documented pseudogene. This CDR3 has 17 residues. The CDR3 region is CASSKEDEGSYNSPLHF. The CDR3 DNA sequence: TGTGCCAGCAGCAAAGAAGACGAAGGATCCTATAATTCACCCCTCCACTTT.